The 26 T cell receptor beta chains presented below share a single source sample, sequenced in a study of T cells in Graves' hyperthyroidism and ophthalmopathy. The source material, RNA transcripts, was used to amplify TCR beta CDR3 regions. Initially, a first-round RT-PCR of the TCR CDR3 employed the HTBI primer set. TCRdb analysed the multiplex PCR reads with MiXCR anew, one entry per CDR3 protein. The top ten clones hold over 10% of a sample with hundreds of thousands of distinct CDR3 sequences, over 12% of them seen once. The sample comprised blood. These receptors were taken from a man in his late teens or twenties with Graves' ophthalmopathy.

Many counts were recorded for this clonotype. The chain recombines TRBV20-1 with TRBJ1-1; D not resolved. This CDR3 has 12 residues. Germline V gene data show CDR1 as DFQATT and CDR2 as SNEGSKA (reference sequence). The ends were cut back, 7 bases at V and 1 base at J, with 10 bases in the middle. The CDR3 region has the DNA TGCAGTGTAGTACGAGGGAACACTGAAGCTTTCTTT. This encodes CSVVRGNTEAFF.

This clonotype was found a few times. The chain has TRBV5-1 and TRBJ1-1; 7 positions agree with TRBD1. This CDR3 has 13 amino acids. J was trimmed by 6 bases and V by 1 base; bases with no gene match: 3. CDR1 SGHRS and CDR2 YFSETQ come from the germline V gene. CDR3 protein: CASSLWQGAEAFF. The CDR3 nucleotides read TGCGCCAGCAGCTTGTGGCAGGGGGCTGAAGCTTTCTTT.

In this sample, this clonotype turned up a few times. CDR3 sequence (DNA): TGTGCCACCAGGATGGGCTCTGGGGCCAACGTCCTGACTTTC. Translated: CATRMGSGANVLTF. The gene calls are TRBV24-1 and TRBJ2-6; D uncertain. Trimming stripped 7 bases from V and 0 bases from J, with 6 bases between. Germline assignment: CDR1 KGHDR and CDR2 SFDVKD. The CDR3 spans 14 residues.

V usage is TRBV12-3 or TRBV12-4 and J usage is TRBJ1-1, with a tentative D call TRBD1 (5 bases). The ends were cut back, 2 bases at V and 4 bases at J, with 11 bases in the middle. The CDR3 runs to 14 residues. DNA for the CDR3: TGTGCCAGCAGTTTAAGTTCTGGGGGCACTGAAGCTTTCTTT. It yields the protein CASSLSSGGTEAFF.

This clonotype was seen many times. V is TRBV11-2 and J is TRBJ1-5; D remains unclear. Deletions cut 1 base from V and 5 bases from J, with 12 bases between. Germline CDR1 reads SGHAT; CDR2 reads FQNNGV. CDR3 length: 15 residues. CDR3 coding DNA: TGTGCCAGCAGCTTAGGGGTAGGCCAGCATCAGCCCCAGCATTTT. Translated, it gives CASSLGVGQHQPQHF.

This clonotype was seen at least ten times. This chain links TRBV20-1 with TRBJ1-1; the D is unclear. The CDR3 totals 14 residues. The V and J ends lost 0 bases and 0 bases respectively, with 8 bases between them. Germline-derived CDR1 and CDR2 are DFQATT and SNEGSKA (reference sequence). In nucleotides, the CDR3 is TGCAGTGCTAGAGACCCAGGTCTGAACACTGAAGCTTTCTTT. It translates to CSARDPGLNTEAFF.

This clonotype was recorded at least ten times. V gene TRBV10-3 combines with J gene TRBJ2-7; a possible D gene is TRBD1 (6 bases). The V and J ends lost 3 bases and 4 bases respectively, with 13 bases between them. In germline, CDR1 is ENHRY, CDR2 SYGVKD. The CDR3 loop spans 14 amino acids. The CDR3 reads CAISEEARGYEQYF. The DNA for the CDR3 is TGTGCCATCAGTGAAGAGGCCAGGGGATACGAGCAGTACTTC.

This clonotype was seen only a few times. The chain joins TRBV14 to TRBJ2-5; 9 bases map to TRBD1. Germline V lookup: CDR1 SGHDN, CDR2 FVKESK. The CDR3 covers 16 residues. J lost 4 bases, V lost 0 bases, and 6 bases had no gene match. This CDR3 reads CASSQEGVDRGETQYF. The CDR3 DNA follows: TGTGCCAGCAGCCAAGAGGGCGTGGACAGGGGAGAGACCCAGTACTTC.

This chain links TRBV6-1 with TRBJ1-3, with D possibly being TRBD1 (6 bases). V shed 8 bases and J shed 0 bases, with 17 bases lying between them. Germline V gives CDR1 MNHNS, CDR2 SASEGT. This CDR3 comprises 16 residues. CDR3 bases: TGTGCCAGCTACTCCGCCGGACAGCCCTCTGGAAACACCATATATTTT. It yields the protein CASYSAGQPSGNTIYF.

This chain links TRBV12-3 or TRBV12-4 with TRBJ2-5; 8 nucleotides align to TRBD1. The CDR3 loop spans 14 amino acids. V shed 6 bases and J 4 bases; nucleotides not matched to a gene: 7. Written as DNA, the CDR3 is TGTGCCAGCAGAACTGACAGGGGTGGAGAGACCCAGTACTTC. It codes for CASRTDRGGETQYF.

The V gene is TRBV5-1, the J gene TRBJ2-3; D tentatively reads TRBD1 or TRBD2 (5 bases each). Germline loops: CDR1 SGHRS, CDR2 YFSETQ. This CDR3 region has 15 residues. V gave up 0 bases and J gave up 1 base, with 9 bases separating them. DNA of the CDR3: TGCGCCAGCAGCTTGGTGGTGGGGGGCACAGATACGCAGTATTTT. Translated: CASSLVVGGTDTQYF.

The J gene is TRBJ2-7, the V gene TRBV6-1; 9 bases line up with TRBD1. CDR1 and CDR2 from the germline V gene are MNHNS and SASEGT. The CDR3 has 14 residues. V shed 8 bases, J shed 3 bases, and the junction held 8 bases outside the gene matches. This chain's CDR3 is CASLGTGQGYEQYF. In DNA, the CDR3 is TGTGCCAGCCTGGGGACAGGGCAGGGCTACGAGCAGTACTTC.

This clonotype has at least ten counts. The rearrangement links TRBV12-5 to TRBJ1-1, with TRBD1 matching 9 bases. Germline assignment: CDR1 LGHNT and CDR2 FRNRAP. The CDR3 sequence is 15 residues long. J gave up 0 bases and V 3 bases, and 2 bases lay outside the gene matches. CDR3 protein: CASGLGDRVNTEAFF. CDR3 in DNA: TGTGCTAGTGGTTTAGGGGACAGGGTGAACACTGAAGCTTTCTTT.

This clonotype was counted at least ten times. The chain carries TRBV7-9 and TRBJ2-1, with 8 bases that match TRBD1. V gave up 7 bases and J gave up 7 bases; unmatched junction bases: 15. The germline V gene has CDR1 SEHNR and CDR2 FQNEAQ (reference sequence). The CDR3 is 16 residues long. CDR3 loop: CASMGSGTGLWNEQFF. CDR3 DNA: TGTGCCAGCATGGGCTCCGGGACAGGTCTGTGGAATGAGCAGTTCTTC.

This clonotype was seen repeatedly, ten times or more. The gene calls are TRBV29-1 and TRBJ2-1; D is possibly TRBD1 or TRBD2 (6 bases each). The CDR3 has 15 amino acids. V dropped 5 bases and J dropped 1 base, with 15 bases sitting between them. CDR1 and CDR2 from the germline V gene are SQVTM and ANQGSEA. The CDR3 is CSVTPGGRSYNEQFF. The DNA for the CDR3 is TGCAGCGTTACGCCTGGGGGGCGGTCCTACAATGAGCAGTTCTTC.

This clonotype was seen at least ten times. This rearrangement joins TRBV2 to TRBJ2-7; possibly TRBD2 for D (6 bases). The germline CDR1 and CDR2 sequences are SNHLY and FYNNEI. The CDR3 totals 14 residues. The germline V and J ends were trimmed by 4 bases and 7 bases, with 17 bases remaining between them. The CDR3 is CASSASWLAREQYF. The CDR3 region has the DNA TGTGCCAGCAGTGCTTCTTGGCTAGCGAGGGAGCAGTACTTC.

This clonotype was counted ten times or more. J is TRBJ1-5 and V is TRBV3-1; D is ambiguous. Germline V lookup: CDR1 LGHDT, CDR2 YNNKEL (reference sequence). This CDR3 contains 15 residues. V was clipped by 0 bases and J by 5 bases, with 11 bases between them. The CDR3 sequence is CASSQDTATYQPQHF. CDR3 nucleotides: TGTGCCAGCAGCCAAGATACAGCCACTTATCAGCCCCAGCATTTT. The full variable domain, rest sourced from reference TRBV3-1 and TRBJ1-5, is DTAVSQTPKYLVTQMGNDKSIKCEQNLGHDTMYWYKQDSKKFLKIMFSYNNKELIINETVPNRFSPKSPDKAHLNLHINSLELGDSAVYFCASSQDTATYQPQHFGDGTRLSIL.

V and J are TRBV15 and TRBJ1-4; D is unresolved. Per the germline V gene, CDR1 is LNHNV and CDR2 is YYDKDF (reference sequence). Trimming took 5 bases from V and 8 from J, leaving 18 bases between them. The CDR3 runs 15 residues. The CDR3 loop is CATSGSGMPVEKLFF. For the CDR3, the DNA is TGTGCCACCAGCGGTTCCGGGATGCCGGTAGAAAAACTGTTTTTT.

This clonotype showed up many times. The chain couples TRBV6-1 to TRBJ1-2, with TRBD1 matching over 9 bases. Per the germline V gene, CDR1 is MNHNS and CDR2 is SASEGT. With 8 bases clipped from V and 4 bases from J, the junction kept 11 bases outside the gene matches. This CDR3 has 15 residues. For the CDR3, the DNA is TGTGCCAGCGCCACGGGACAGGGAGCCTCCTATGGCTACACCTTC. This codes for CASATGQGASYGYTF.

This clonotype was observed many times. One end of the junction varies from germline; a read error may be responsible. The chain is built from TRBV2 and TRBJ2-2, with D maybe TRBD1 (5 bases). CDR3 length: 15 residues. Germline V gives CDR1 SNHLY, CDR2 FYNNEI. This CDR3 is CASSEGQGYTGELFF. The CDR3 bases are TGTGCCAGCAGCGAAGGGCAGGGATACACCGGGGAGCTGTTTTTT.

This chain connects TRBV7-2 to TRBJ2-1; 7 bases align to TRBD1. The CDR3 is 16 amino acids. Germline loops: CDR1 SGHTA, CDR2 FQGNSA. Unmatched junction bases numbered 8, after V lost 4 bases and J lost 2 bases. CDR3 residues: CASSSGGTATYNEQFF. In DNA form, the CDR3 reads TGTGCCAGCAGCTCAGGGGGAACAGCTACCTACAATGAGCAGTTCTTC.

This clonotype was observed many times. CDR3 nucleotides: TGCGCCAGCAGCCAAGACCAGGGGAATGTGGATGAGCAGTTCTTC. Its protein product is CASSQDQGNVDEQFF. The chain recombines TRBV4-1 with TRBJ2-1, with D maybe TRBD1 (6 bases). The length of the CDR3 is 15 residues. CDR1 and CDR2 (germline): MGHRA, YSYEKL. Trimming shortened V by 0 bases and J by 8 bases, and 14 bases separated the two germline ends.

A remark on this clonotype: This sequence may be a read error, since a much larger clone differs from it by one base. DNA for the CDR3: TGTGCCCGGAGTGTTAGGGTGAAGCAGTACTTC. It translates to CARSVRVKQYF. V gene TRBV30 combines with J gene TRBJ2-7; D is uncertain. Germline lookup yields CDR1 GTSNPN and CDR2 SVGIG (reference sequence). The CDR3 loop spans 11 amino acids.

This clonotype has a count of ten or more. The chain employs TRBV6-1 and TRBJ1-6; no clear D. Germline V CDR1 and CDR2: MNHNS, SASEGT. Trimming removed 8 bases from V and 7 bases from J, with 18 bases in between. CDR3 length equals 15 residues. DNA of the CDR3: TGTGCCAGCTCTCCGGGAAGCGAAACGAATTCACCCCTCCACTTT. Protein: CASSPGSETNSPLHF.

There are many counts of this clonotype. The chain links TRBV7-8 to TRBJ1-2; 9 nucleotides align to TRBD1. Losses at the gene ends were 6 bases for V and 5 bases for J; bases not matched to a gene: 4. This CDR3 spans 13 amino acids. The germline V gene has CDR1 SGHVS and CDR2 FQNEAQ. Written as DNA, the CDR3 is TGTGCCAGCAGGCTGGGACAGGGATATGGCTACACCTTC. Translation gives CASRLGQGYGYTF.

This rearrangement joins TRBV29-1 to TRBJ1-5, with 7 bases matching TRBD1. J was trimmed by 1 base and V by 4 bases; bases with no gene match: 1. The CDR3 runs 13 residues. Germline values: CDR1 SQVTM, CDR2 ANQGSEA. The CDR3 protein is CSVAGGSNQPQHF. CDR3 nucleotides: TGCAGCGTTGCAGGGGGAAGCAATCAGCCCCAGCATTTT.